A single sample is the source of the 17 T cell receptor beta chains below, sequenced in a study of blood T cell repertoires in COVID-19. TCRdb's table, derived via immunoSEQ multiplex PCR, lists solely in-frame clones and lacks some. The sample records more than 250,000 clones, around 88% being singletons. What was sequenced was peripheral blood. All receptors come from a woman younger than 45 with COVID-19, enrolled during active disease.

V gene TRBV28 combines with J gene TRBJ1-4, with a tentative D call TRBD1 (6 bases). Looked up from germline, CDR1 is MDHEN and CDR2 is SYDVKM. V lost 3 bases and J lost 4, with 9 bases in between. This CDR3 has 14 amino acids. CDR3 loop: CASSFGQLNEKLFF. The CDR3 DNA is TGTGCCAGCAGTTTTGGACAGCTTAATGAAAAACTGTTTTTT.

V and J are TRBV5-5 and TRBJ1-5; TRBD1 is a possible D gene (5 bases). Trimming took 0 bases from V and 1 from J, leaving 8 bases between them. The germline CDR1 and CDR2 sequences are SGHKS and YYEKEE (reference sequence). The CDR3 contains 15 residues. The DNA of the CDR3 is TGTGCCAGCAGCTTGGCCGGGGGGAGCAATCAGCCCCAGCATTTT. Translated, it gives CASSLAGGSNQPQHF.

This chain joins TRBV7-9 and TRBJ1-6, with a weak D call TRBD1 (5 bases). V was shortened by 1 base and J by 0 bases, with 13 bases between the two germline ends. Germline V CDR1 and CDR2: SEHNR, FQNEAQ (reference sequence). The CDR3 extends over 18 amino acids. For the CDR3, the DNA is TGTGCCAGCAGCTTAGGGGGCCCGAGACCCTCCTATAATTCACCCCTCCACTTT. It codes for CASSLGGPRPSYNSPLHF.

This chain joins TRBV2 and TRBJ2-2; 9 nucleotides agree with TRBD2. V trimming: 3 bases; J trimming: 6 bases; junction bases outside the gene matches: 2. CDR3 length: 14 amino acids. The germline gives CDR1 SNHLY, CDR2 FYNNEI. The DNA of the CDR3 is TGTGCCAGCAGTGAGAGGACTAGCGCCGGGGAGCTGTTTTTT. This gives the protein CASSERTSAGELFF.

For this clone: The sample carries other DNA sequences with the same CDR3. The chain couples TRBV5-1 to TRBJ2-3; TRBD1 is a possible D gene (6 bases). Germline CDR1 and CDR2: SGHRS and YFSETQ. The CDR3 extends over 15 amino acids. V was clipped by 0 bases and J by 1 base, with 9 bases between them. The CDR3 sequence: CASSLGAGGTDTQYF. In DNA, the CDR3 is TGCGCCAGCAGCTTGGGGGCAGGGGGCACAGATACGCAGTATTTT. The whole variable domain, remainder taken from reference TRBV5-1 and TRBJ2-3, is KAGVTQTPRYLIKTRGQQVTLSCSPISGHRSVSWYQQTPGQGLQFLFEYFSETQRNKGNFPGRFSGRQFSNSRSEMNVSTLELGDSALYLCASSLGAGGTDTQYFGPGTRLTVL.

The chain carries TRBV6-5 and TRBJ1-1; 7 bases align to TRBD1. The CDR3 contains 15 residues. V was clipped by 2 bases and J by 1 base; unmatched bases: 4. Germline V CDR1 and CDR2: MNHEY, SVGAGI. The CDR3 reads CASSYEAGGNTEAFF. The CDR3 nucleotides are TGTGCCAGCAGTTACGAGGCAGGGGGGAACACTGAAGCTTTCTTT.

This clone came up a few times. The chain combines TRBV25-1 with TRBJ1-1, with D unresolved. Germline CDR1 reads MGHDK; CDR2 reads SYGVNS. The V and J ends lost 5 bases and 4 bases respectively, with 11 bases between them. The CDR3 extends over 13 amino acids. Written as DNA, the CDR3 is TGTGCCAGCAGTACCACAGAGACCACTGAAGCTTTCTTT. Translation gives CASSTTETTEAFF.

This chain links TRBV6-1 with TRBJ1-4; D perhaps matches TRBD1 (6 bases). Trimming shortened V by 8 bases and J by 0 bases, and 13 bases separated the two germline ends. Per germline, CDR1 MNHNS and CDR2 SASEGT. This CDR3 comprises 15 residues. CDR3 sequence (DNA): TGTGCCAGCGTTAATGGGGGCACAACTAATGAAAAACTGTTTTTT. This codes for CASVNGGTTNEKLFF.

This chain uses TRBV7-2 with TRBJ2-2; maybe TRBD1 (6 bases). Germline CDR1 SGHTA, CDR2 FQGNSA. This CDR3 has 16 residues. V was clipped by 4 bases and J by 6 bases, with 18 bases between them. The CDR3 DNA is TGTGCCAGCAGCTCGTTCCGGGACAAGTTTTCCGGGGAGCTGTTTTTT. It translates to CASSSFRDKFSGELFF.

The chain is built from TRBV13 and TRBJ2-7, with 7 bases lining up with TRBD2. V shed 5 bases, J shed 3 bases, and the junction held 13 bases outside the gene matches. CDR1 is PRHDT, CDR2 FYEKMQ, per germline (reference sequence). The CDR3 loop spans 16 amino acids. This chain's CDR3 is CASSPWGSGLHYEQYV. The CDR3 DNA sequence: TGTGCCAGCAGCCCCTGGGGTAGCGGGCTCCACTACGAGCAGTACGTC.

This chain joins TRBV7-9 and TRBJ2-5; TRBD2 is a possible D gene (6 bases). Trimming left V 5 bases short and J 5 bases short, with 24 bases between. CDR1 and CDR2 from the germline V gene are SEHNR and FQNEAQ (reference sequence). This CDR3 has 17 amino acids. Written as DNA, the CDR3 is TGTGCCAGCAGCCGCCTGAGTCCGGGACTGCCCGGTGAGACCCAGTACTTC. The encoded protein is CASSRLSPGLPGETQYF.

This chain uses TRBV2 with TRBJ2-5; D may be TRBD2 (6 bases). Trimming removed 7 bases from V and 4 bases from J, with 16 bases in between. Germline V lookup: CDR1 SNHLY, CDR2 FYNNEI. There are 14 residues in the CDR3. This CDR3 reads CASKVGGRGETQYF. Here the CDR3 DNA reads TGTGCCAGCAAGGTCGGGGGAAGAGGAGAGACCCAGTACTTC.

The chain couples TRBV10-3 to TRBJ2-5, with D possibly matching TRBD1 (6 bases). Trimming took off 4 bases at V and 5 bases at J, with 11 bases between the two ends. The CDR3 covers 13 residues. The germline V gene has CDR1 ENHRY and CDR2 SYGVKD. The CDR3 nucleotides read TGTGCCATCAGTGGGGGGCCGGAGGAGACCCAGTACTTC. Its protein is CAISGGPEETQYF.

The chain recombines TRBV14 with TRBJ2-3; TRBD2 matches 9 bases. Losses at the gene ends were 0 bases for V and 2 bases for J; bases not matched to a gene: 6. From germline, CDR1 is SGHDN and CDR2 FVKESK. The CDR3 is 17 amino acids. The CDR3 DNA is TGTGCCAGCAGCCAAGATCTCGCGGGGGGGGCCACAGATACGCAGTATTTT. It yields the protein CASSQDLAGGATDTQYF.

V and J are TRBV7-9 and TRBJ2-7; TRBD1 matches at 11 bases. The CDR3 consists of 15 residues. Germline V CDR1 and CDR2: SEHNR, FQNEAQ (reference sequence). The V segment lost 1 base and the J segment 5 bases; nucleotides outside the gene matches: 4. In DNA form, the CDR3 reads TGTGCCAGCAGCTTAGGGACAGGGGGCTTGAACGAGCAGTACTTC. Amino acid sequence: CASSLGTGGLNEQYF.

The chain employs TRBV11-1 and TRBJ2-6; D is perhaps TRBD1 (7 bases). Trimming cost V 3 bases and J 2 bases, with 8 bases left between them. The germline V gene encodes CDR1 SGHAT and CDR2 FQDESV (reference sequence). The CDR3 loop spans 15 amino acids. The CDR3, as DNA: TGTGCCAGCAGCTTCAGGGGGGCTGGGGCCAACGTCCTGACTTTC. This sequence encodes CASSFRGAGANVLTF.

The chain employs TRBV5-4 and TRBJ2-7; D is perhaps TRBD1 (7 bases). The V end was cut by 3 bases, the J end by 3 bases, with 10 bases between. Germline loops: CDR1 SGHNT, CDR2 YYREEE (reference sequence). This CDR3 is 13 amino acids long. CDR3 sequence (DNA): TGTGCCAGCAGCTCAGGGGGGAACTACGAGCAGTACGTC. Translated, it gives CASSSGGNYEQYV.